This TCR beta chain was identified in a study of T cells in Graves' hyperthyroidism and ophthalmopathy. CDR1 and CDR2 (germline): SGDLS, YYNGEE. CDR3 length: 17 amino acids. The junction had 12 bases not matched to a gene; V was cut back by 3 bases and J by 3 bases. Amplification of TCR beta CDR3 regions was performed using RNA transcripts as template. An initial round of RT-PCR targeting the TCR CDR3 relied on the HTBI primer set. One entry per CDR3 protein, called by TCRdb with MiXCR from the multiplex PCR reads. Of roughly 300,000 distinct CDR3 sequences in the sample, about 15% are singletons; the top ten hold 20% to 25%. Graves' hyperthyroidism is called stable when ophthalmopathy does not progress within 18 months. Out of over 9 ml of fresh peripheral blood came the PBMCs. Study observations and caveats: In blood, most of the thyroid clonotypes expanded above 0.001 were also present.

To note about this clonotype: The target antigen is unknown.

The chain joins TRBV9 to TRBJ2-1, with 7 bases that match TRBD1. The sequence was obtained from a woman in her twenties or thirties with Graves' hyperthyroidism. The sequenced sample was blood. The DNA for the CDR3 is TGTGCCAGCAGCGGCCAGAGGTGGGACAGCTACTACAATGAGCAGTTCTTC. This sequence encodes CASSGQRWDSYYNEQFF.